This TCR beta chain was recorded in a study of blood T cell repertoires in COVID-19. About the study: Some COVID-19 samples were acute and others convalescent; all came from the United States, Italy and Spain. Sample material is recorded as cDNA or gDNA derived from T cells, B-cell-depleted T cells, or PBMCs.

In its sample, this clone was seen a few times. The V gene end was trimmed by 5 bases and the J gene end by 5 bases; junction bases not matched to a gene: 14. There are 17 residues in the CDR3. The germline CDR1 and CDR2 sequences are MNHNY and SVGAGI (reference sequence). As processed by the authors: By means of reference gene primer amplification, nucleated cell counts were estimated. The table came from immunoSEQ multiplex PCR; TCRdb's copy has only in-frame clones and leaves some out. Clone size and V and J calls were adopted from that table, with D and trimming inferred from the DNA. The sample yields about 74,000 clones, approximately 80% seen once.

The rearrangement links TRBV6-6 to TRBJ2-7; 11 bases are shared with TRBD2. This sequence originates from a man older than 75 with acute or convalescent COVID-19. The sequenced sample was peripheral blood. This chain's CDR3 is CASSRLLAGEGGDEQYF. In DNA form, the CDR3 reads TGTGCCAGCAGTCGTTTACTAGCGGGGGAGGGGGGCGACGAGCAGTACTTC.